These 19 T cell receptor beta chains were sequenced from one sample in a study of beta chain features in type 1 diabetes (dated by TCRdb to 2016 to 2019). Library prep was done by the immunoSEQ multiplex PCR assay. All of the isolated RNA was reverse transcribed with the High Capacity cDNA Reverse Transcription Kit, so expressed TCRB transcripts were sequenced. TCRdb mirrors the immuneACCESS table, restricted to in-frame sequences. Some clones are absent from its copies; in checked studies, under half trace to an unresolved V gene, and the reason for the others is unknown. In this sample the table shows 810,000 or so clones, under 20% of which occur a single time. The ten most abundant clones make up roughly 0.025% of the sample. Specimen: naive CD4+ T cells from blood. The sample's cell subset or site, from its label and the paper: true naive CD4+ T cells. The receptors shown here come from a woman aged 18-29 years in good health.

This clone was detected a few times. The chain carries TRBV28 and TRBJ2-3; 9 bases agree with TRBD2. The V gene end was trimmed by 4 bases and the J gene end by 3 bases; junction bases not matched to a gene: 8. The CDR3 runs 16 residues. Germline loops: CDR1 MDHEN, CDR2 SYDVKM. CDR3 nucleotide sequence: TGTGCCAGCAGTTCTCATAGCGGGAGTGGAACAGATACGCAGTATTTT. Its translation: CASSSHSGSGTDTQYF.

This clone was seen more than once but under ten times. The chain couples TRBV2 to TRBJ1-2; D remains unclear. The CDR3 has 15 amino acids. Trimming stripped 2 bases from V and 4 bases from J, with 14 bases between. Germline V lookup: CDR1 SNHLY, CDR2 FYNNEI. The CDR3 nucleotides are TGTGCCAGCAGTGAACGAAGAGACCAGCCCTATGGCTACACCTTC. It yields the protein CASSERRDQPYGYTF.

The genes are TRBV6-4 and TRBJ2-3, with 11 bases matching TRBD2. The CDR3 has 19 amino acids. From germline, CDR1 is MRHNA and CDR2 SNTAGT. V dropped 0 bases and J dropped 1; count of bases not matched to a gene: 9. CDR3 loop: CASSDSTIIAGGCTDTQYF. The DNA for the CDR3 is TGTGCCAGCAGTGACTCGACCATAATAGCGGGAGGGTGCACAGATACGCAGTATTTT.

Only a few counts were recorded for this clone. CDR3 sequence: CASTTSGSGANVLTF. CDR3 nucleotide sequence: TGTGCCAGCACCACCTCAGGTTCTGGGGCCAACGTCCTGACTTTC. The V gene is TRBV28, the J gene TRBJ2-6; no definite D call. V lost 7 bases, J lost 1 base, and 11 bases lay in between. Germline CDR1 is MDHEN and CDR2 is SYDVKM. The length of the CDR3 is 15 residues.

This clone was counted between two and nine times. The genes are TRBV29-1 and TRBJ2-3; tentative D call: TRBD2 (6 bases). The CDR3 is 13 residues long. The germline V gene has CDR1 SQVTM and CDR2 ANQGSEA. Trimming removed 4 bases from V and 4 bases from J, with 12 bases in between. CDR3 DNA sequence: TGCAGCGTTGGGAGGCTAGCGTCAGATACGCAGTATTTT. It translates to CSVGRLASDTQYF.

The rearrangement joins TRBV11-2 to TRBJ2-4; D remains ambiguous. Germline V gene lookup returns CDR1 SGHAT and CDR2 FQNNGV. The V and J ends lost 8 bases and 0 bases respectively, with 11 bases between them. The CDR3 is made up of 14 amino acids. CDR3 nucleotide sequence: TGTGCCAGCGGACGGTTACTAGCCAAAAACATTCAGTACTTC. It is translated as CASGRLLAKNIQYF.

The V and J genes are TRBV4-3 and TRBJ1-1; no firm D call. The V end was cut by 5 bases, the J end by 0 bases, with 16 bases between. The CDR3 covers 16 residues. Germline assignment: CDR1 LGHNA and CDR2 YSLEER. Here the CDR3 DNA reads TGCGCCAGCAGCATATACCGGGCCGTGCTGAACACTGAAGCTTTCTTT. Translation gives CASSIYRAVLNTEAFF.

This clone was counted between two and nine times. The chain joins TRBV6-1 to TRBJ1-5; D gene uncertain. V lost 4 bases and J lost 1, with 5 bases in between. Germline CDR1 and CDR2: MNHNS and SASEGT. The CDR3 is made up of 13 amino acids. CDR3 region: CASSVVSNQPQHF. Here the CDR3 DNA reads TGTGCCAGCAGTGTCGTGAGCAATCAGCCCCAGCATTTT.

This clone was detected a few times. This chain joins TRBV19 and TRBJ2-3; 9 positions match TRBD2. In germline, CDR1 is LNHDA, CDR2 SQIVND (reference sequence). J was trimmed by 4 bases and V by 6 bases; bases with no gene match: 8. The CDR3 is 15 residues long. The CDR3 sequence is CASRDLAGVADTQYF. As DNA, the CDR3 is TGTGCCAGTAGGGATTTAGCGGGAGTCGCAGATACGCAGTATTTT. The variable domain in full, with the rest retrieved from reference TRBV19 and TRBJ2-3, is DGGITQSPKYLFRKEGQNVTLSCEQNLNHDAMYWYRQDPGQGLRLIYYSQIVNDFQKGDIAEGYSVSREKKESFPLTVTSAQKNPTAFYLCASRDLAGVADTQYFGPGTRLTVL.

This clone was seen more than once but under ten times. This chain connects TRBV28 to TRBJ2-4; 8 bases are a match to TRBD1. CDR3 length: 13 amino acids. Germline CDR1 is MDHEN and CDR2 is SYDVKM. V lost 6 bases to trimming and J lost 9 bases; unmatched junction nucleotides: 7. The CDR3 bases are TGTGCCAGCAGCCCTCGGACAGGGACCATTCAGTACTTC. Protein sequence: CASSPRTGTIQYF.

This chain connects TRBV6-7 to TRBJ2-2; possibly TRBD1 for D (6 bases). TRBV6-7 is known as an ORF, though its function is uncertain. This CDR3 spans 23 amino acids. Trimming stripped 0 bases from V and 8 bases from J, with 37 bases between. This CDR3 is CASSYSTIYNRECENSVTGELFF. The CDR3 DNA reads TGTGCCAGCAGTTACTCGACTATTTACAACAGGGAATGTGAGAACTCTGTCACGGGGGAGCTGTTTTTT.

This clone was seen a few times. The J gene is TRBJ2-2, the V gene TRBV9, with D uncertain. V gave up 3 bases and J gave up 8 bases, with 8 bases separating them. Per the germline V gene, CDR1 is SGDLS and CDR2 is YYNGEE. The CDR3 is 12 amino acids. CDR3 protein: CASSAVWGELFF. CDR3 nucleotides: TGTGCCAGCAGCGCAGTCTGGGGGGAGCTGTTTTTT.

The chain recombines TRBV5-8 with TRBJ2-5, with 7 nucleotides matching TRBD2. This CDR3 has 15 amino acids. Germline lookup yields CDR1 SGHTS and CDR2 YDEGEE. After removal of 2 bases from V and 1 base from J, the junction contained 5 bases not matched to a gene. The CDR3 coding sequence is TGTGCCAGCAGCTTAGCAGGCGGGGGCCAAGAGACCCAGTACTTC. This gives the protein CASSLAGGGQETQYF.

This clone turned up a few times. This chain connects TRBV19 to TRBJ1-2; D remains ambiguous. The CDR3 runs to 12 residues. The germline V gene has CDR1 LNHDA and CDR2 SQIVND (reference sequence). Trimming removed 4 bases from V and 12 bases from J, with 15 bases in between. CDR3 amino acids: CASSTPGDHHTF. For the CDR3, the DNA is TGTGCCAGTAGTACCCCGGGAGACCATCACACCTTC.

This clone was counted between two and nine times. J is TRBJ2-2 and V is TRBV7-6; D is possibly TRBD1 or TRBD2 (5 bases each). V dropped 6 bases and J dropped 2 bases, with 16 bases sitting between them. CDR3 length equals 16 residues. From germline, CDR1 is SGHVS and CDR2 FNYEAQ. Here the CDR3 reads CASSLPGRRNTGELFF. CDR3 DNA sequence: TGTGCCAGCAGTTTACCGGGACGGCGAAACACCGGGGAGCTGTTTTTT.

The chain carries TRBV6-5 and TRBJ2-7, with D unclear. Germline V gene sequence: CDR1 MNHEY, CDR2 SVGAGI. This CDR3 contains 14 residues. Between the trimmed V and J ends, which lost 2 bases and 5 bases, there was a span of 13 bases. CDR3 region: CASSYLAGRHEQYF. Written as DNA, the CDR3 is TGTGCCAGCAGTTACCTCGCAGGAAGGCACGAGCAGTACTTC.

The rearrangement uses TRBV2 and TRBJ1-4; tentatively, D is TRBD1 (6 bases). Trimming stripped 4 bases from V and 3 bases from J, with 12 bases between. CDR1 SNHLY and CDR2 FYNNEI come from the germline V gene. The CDR3 runs 15 residues. This chain's CDR3 is CASSGNRVSNEKLFF. The CDR3 region has the DNA TGTGCCAGCAGTGGTAACAGGGTATCTAATGAAAAACTGTTTTTT.

This clone appeared a single time. The chain employs TRBV5-1 and TRBJ2-1; D call uncertain. This CDR3 is 15 amino acids long. CDR1 and CDR2 from the germline V gene are SGHRS and YFSETQ. V lost 0 bases and J 5 bases, leaving 12 bases between the germline ends. CDR3 coding DNA: TGCGCCAGCAGCTTGGCCGACGTTGGAAACAATGAGCAGTTCTTC. This sequence encodes CASSLADVGNNEQFF.

This rearrangement joins TRBV4-3 to TRBJ2-3; D ambiguous. V was trimmed by 5 bases and J by 4 bases, leaving 10 bases between them. This CDR3 contains 13 residues. Germline CDR1 reads LGHNA; CDR2 reads YSLEER. This CDR3 reads CASSVRWADTQYF. Here the CDR3 DNA reads TGCGCCAGCAGCGTCCGGTGGGCAGATACGCAGTATTTT.